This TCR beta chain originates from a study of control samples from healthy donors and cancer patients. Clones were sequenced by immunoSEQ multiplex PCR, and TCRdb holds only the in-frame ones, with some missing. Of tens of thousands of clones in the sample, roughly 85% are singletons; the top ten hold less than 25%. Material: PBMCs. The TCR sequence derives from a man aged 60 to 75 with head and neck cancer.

This chain's CDR3 is CASSLGSAGQGKYEQFF. The CDR3 region has the DNA TGTGCCAGCAGCTTGGGTTCGGCGGGACAGGGAAAATATGAGCAGTTCTTC. V is TRBV5-6 and J is TRBJ2-1, with TRBD1 matching 9 bases. Trimming removed 0 bases from V and 8 bases from J; junction bases left unmatched: 12. The CDR3 sequence is 17 residues long. The germline V gene encodes CDR1 SGHDT and CDR2 YYEEEE.